Following are 9 T cell receptor beta chains from one sample sequenced in a study of breast tumors, draining lymph nodes, adjacent tissues. Axillary draining lymph nodes of breast cancer patients supplied the node samples. One entry per CDR3 protein, called by TCRdb with MiXCR from the multiplex PCR reads. The sample includes over 130,000 distinct CDR3 sequences, approximately 30% of them seen just once. What was sequenced was axillary lymph node tissue. The receptors derive from a female donor with breast cancer. Some clones in this sample may be carry-over from other donors' samples.

This clonotype was recorded many times. This chain joins TRBV20-1 and TRBJ1-2; D not certain. V was cut by 3 bases and J by 1 base, with 6 bases left in between. This CDR3 has 12 amino acids. Germline V gene data show CDR1 as DFQATT and CDR2 as SNEGSKA (reference sequence). CDR3 in DNA: TGCAGTGCTAGTGGCAATAACTATGGCTACACCTTC. Its protein is CSASGNNYGYTF.

Regarding this clonotype: This may be a read error, as it is one base from a much larger clone. V gene TRBV6-6 combines with J gene TRBJ1-4; no firm D call. CDR1 is MNHNY and CDR2 is SVGAGI in the germline V gene (reference sequence). CDR3 length equals 15 residues. Trimming cost V 5 bases and J 0 bases, with 10 bases left between them. The CDR3 here is CASSPSGTTNEKLFF. In DNA, the CDR3 is TGTGCCAGCAGTCCATCCGGGACAACTAATGAAAAACTGTTTTTT.

This clonotype occurred many times. The chain recombines TRBV10-3 with TRBJ1-1; 7 bases match TRBD1. This CDR3 spans 16 amino acids. Per germline, CDR1 ENHRY and CDR2 SYGVKD. The trim removed 2 bases at V and 4 bases at J, leaving 10 bases unmatched. Here the CDR3 reads CAISEEGGPAGTEAFF. CDR3 sequence (DNA): TGTGCCATCAGTGAGGAAGGGGGCCCCGCTGGCACTGAAGCTTTCTTT.

CDR3: CASRSLGTGGPYEQYV. In nucleotides, the CDR3 is TGCGCCAGCCGCAGCCTTGGGACAGGGGGACCCTACGAGCAGTACGTC. The chain couples TRBV28 to TRBJ2-7; 11 positions match TRBD1. This CDR3 has 16 amino acids. The V gene's germline CDR1 is MDHEN and CDR2 SYDVKM.

As to this clonotype: This clone may be a read error of a much larger clone one base away. This chain joins TRBV10-1 and TRBJ2-5; no firm D call. Germline CDR1 WNHNN, CDR2 SYGVQD (reference sequence). Trimming cost V 5 bases and J 2 bases, with 15 bases left between them. The CDR3 extends over 15 amino acids. CDR3 residues: CASSKFIGYQETQYF. In DNA, the CDR3 is TGCGCCAGCAGTAAGTTTATCGGGTATCAAGAGACCCAGTACTTC.

This clonotype was counted ten times or more. A much bigger clone sits one base away, suggesting this may be a read error. V is TRBV20-1 and J is TRBJ2-5; 9 bases align to TRBD1. The CDR3 sequence is 14 residues long. CDR1 and CDR2 from the germline V gene are DFQATT and SNEGSKA (reference sequence). The V and J ends lost 3 bases and 7 bases, in that order; junction bases with no gene match: 9. The CDR3: CSARVTGGSATQYF. The CDR3 DNA follows: TGCAGTGCTAGGGTAACAGGGGGCTCAGCGACCCAGTACTTC.

In its sample, this clonotype was seen many times. The rearrangement uses TRBV7-9 and TRBJ2-3; D is undetermined. The CDR3 totals 16 residues. Between the trimmed V and J ends, which lost 5 bases and 1 base, there was a span of 16 bases. Germline values: CDR1 SEHNR, CDR2 FQNEAQ (reference sequence). The CDR3 here is CASSPFLGLGTDTQYF. The CDR3 bases are TGTGCCAGCAGCCCCTTTTTAGGGTTGGGCACAGATACGCAGTATTTT.

Notes on this clonotype: This clone may be a read error of a much larger clone one base away. V is TRBV5-4 and J is TRBJ1-2, with 7 bases that match TRBD1. This CDR3 has 13 amino acids. Germline CDR1 is SGHNT and CDR2 is YYREEE (reference sequence). The trim removed 2 bases at V and 7 bases at J, leaving 5 bases unmatched. CDR3 bases: TGTGCCAGCAGCTTCGGCAGGGGGGGTGGCTACACCTTC. Amino acids: CASSFGRGGGYTF.

At least ten counts were recorded for this clonotype. V gene TRBV30 combines with J gene TRBJ1-4; 8 bases line up with TRBD1. The CDR3 length is 14 residues. Germline V CDR1 and CDR2: GTSNPN, SVGIG (reference sequence). The ends lost 4 bases at V and 5 bases at J; junction bases unmatched: 6. CDR3 in amino acids: CAWNLQGENEKLFF. DNA of the CDR3: TGTGCCTGGAACCTACAGGGGGAGAATGAAAAACTGTTTTTT.